The clone carrying this T cell receptor (beta chain) was counted a single time. Germline lookup yields CDR1 SGHNT and CDR2 YYREEE (reference sequence). The junction had 0 bases not matched to a gene; V was cut back by 0 bases and J by 1 base. CDR3 size: 15 residues. The sample belongs to a study of blood T cell repertoires in COVID-19. As for the study in general: Samples came from the United States, Italy and Spain, spanning acute and convalescent COVID-19.

Repertoires were generated with immunoSEQ multiplex PCR, while TCRdb's copy carries only in-frame clones and drops some. This table has approximately 12,000 clones, approximately 88% appearing once. This TCR was sampled from a human donor in a cohort sampled during active COVID-19. V usage is TRBV5-4 and J usage is TRBJ2-1; 8 bases line up with TRBD2. What was sequenced was peripheral blood. The CDR3 loop is CASSLGGGSYNEQFF. The CDR3 coding sequence is TGTGCCAGCAGCTTGGGCGGGGGGTCCTACAATGAGCAGTTCTTC.